One T cell receptor beta chain is described in this entry. What it binds is unknown. With 5 bases removed from V and 4 bases from J, the gap between germline ends came to 15 bases. The CDR3 spans 14 residues. Looked up from germline, CDR1 is SEHNR and CDR2 is FQNEAQ (reference sequence). The sample is drawn from a study of blood T cells in healthy people across ages. Study results and limitations: Long-lived donors had more naive CD4+ cells and higher diversity than aged donors.

Using a J-beta primer mix together with a sample-barcoded 5' primer, a second PCR was run for roughly 6 to 12 cycles. TCRdb reprocessed the 5' RACE reads with MiXCR, giving one entry per CDR3 protein. The profile shows hundreds of thousands of distinct CDR3 sequences, approximately 21% of them singletons. This chain uses TRBV7-9 with TRBJ2-7; D is possibly TRBD2 (5 bases). The source material was blood. This receptor was taken from a man between 65 and 80 years old in good health. CDR3 protein: CASSPGSGGYEQYF. The CDR3, as DNA: TGTGCCAGCAGCCCGGGGAGCGGTGGTTACGAGCAGTACTTC.